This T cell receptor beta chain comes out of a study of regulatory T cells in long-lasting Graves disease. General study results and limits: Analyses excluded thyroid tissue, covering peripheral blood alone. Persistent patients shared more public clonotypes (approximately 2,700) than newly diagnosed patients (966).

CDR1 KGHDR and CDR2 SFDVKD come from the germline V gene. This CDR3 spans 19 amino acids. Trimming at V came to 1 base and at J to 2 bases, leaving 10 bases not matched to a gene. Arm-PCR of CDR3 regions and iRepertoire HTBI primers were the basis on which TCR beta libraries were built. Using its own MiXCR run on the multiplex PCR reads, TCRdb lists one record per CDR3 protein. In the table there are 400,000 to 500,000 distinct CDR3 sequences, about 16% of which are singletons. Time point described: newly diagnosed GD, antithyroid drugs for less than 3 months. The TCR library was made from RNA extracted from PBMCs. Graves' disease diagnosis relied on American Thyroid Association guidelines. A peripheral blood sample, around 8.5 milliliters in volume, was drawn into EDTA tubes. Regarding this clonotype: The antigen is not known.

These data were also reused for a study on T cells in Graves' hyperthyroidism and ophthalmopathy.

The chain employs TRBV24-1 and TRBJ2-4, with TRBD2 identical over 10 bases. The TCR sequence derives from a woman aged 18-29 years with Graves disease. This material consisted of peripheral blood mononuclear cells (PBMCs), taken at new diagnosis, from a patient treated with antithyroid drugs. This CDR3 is CATSDFTSGKGRTKNIQYF. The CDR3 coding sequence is TGTGCCACCAGTGATTTCACTAGCGGGAAGGGACGAACCAAAAACATTCAGTACTTC.